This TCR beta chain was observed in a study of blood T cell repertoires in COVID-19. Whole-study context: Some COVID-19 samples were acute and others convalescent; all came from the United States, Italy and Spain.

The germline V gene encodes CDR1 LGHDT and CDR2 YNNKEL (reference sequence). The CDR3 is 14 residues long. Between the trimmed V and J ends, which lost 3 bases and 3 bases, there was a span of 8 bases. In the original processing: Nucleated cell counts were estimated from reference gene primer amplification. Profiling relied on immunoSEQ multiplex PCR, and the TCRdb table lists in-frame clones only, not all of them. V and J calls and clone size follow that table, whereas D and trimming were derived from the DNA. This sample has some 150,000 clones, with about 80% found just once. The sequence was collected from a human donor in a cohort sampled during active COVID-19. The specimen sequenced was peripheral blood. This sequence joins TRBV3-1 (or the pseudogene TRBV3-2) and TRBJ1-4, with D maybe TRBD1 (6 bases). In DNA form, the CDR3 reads TGTGCCAGCAGCCAGGGGGCATCTAATGAAAAACTGTTTTTT. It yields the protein CASSQGASNEKLFF.